This TCR beta chain was recorded in a study of blood T cell repertoires in COVID-19. CDR3 size: 17 residues. This clone was seen only once. The table came from immunoSEQ multiplex PCR; TCRdb's copy has only in-frame clones and leaves some out. The repertoire holds 69,000 or so clones, with more than 80% as singletons. The chain joins TRBV21-1 to TRBJ2-7; the DNA was not compared with TRBD1, the D call given in the table. TRBV21-1 is a known pseudogene. This clonotype originated in an elderly woman with active or convalescent COVID-19. The sample comprised peripheral blood. Here the CDR3 DNA reads TGTGCCAGCAGCAAATCGAGTAGCGAGGCAGGGGGCGTCGAGCAGTACTTC. This sequence encodes CASSKSSSEAGGVEQYF.